Shown below are 29 T cell receptor beta chains from a single sample sequenced in a study of blood T cell repertoires in COVID-19. TCRdb keeps only in-frame clones here, not all; method: immunoSEQ multiplex PCR. The sample has around 290,000 clones, 86% seen once. Sequenced: PBMCs or T cells enriched from blood (not recorded which). Receptors originate from a woman between 18 and 29 years old who had recovered from COVID-19.

V usage is TRBV19 and J usage is TRBJ2-7; D possibly corresponds to TRBD1 (6 bases). Trimming stripped 3 bases from V and 3 bases from J, with 18 bases between. Germline CDR1 and CDR2: LNHDA and SQIVND (reference sequence). This CDR3 has 16 amino acids. The CDR3: CASSMRVDRAFYEQYF. In DNA, the CDR3 is TGTGCCAGTAGTATGAGGGTGGACAGAGCTTTCTACGAGCAGTACTTC.

CDR3 sequence reads: CASSQTLFMNTEAFF. CDR3 sequence (DNA): TGTGCCAGCAGCCAGACTTTGTTCATGAACACTGAAGCTTTCTTT. The chain couples TRBV3-1 (or the pseudogene TRBV3-2) to TRBJ1-1, with D unclear. The CDR3 totals 15 residues. V dropped 3 bases and J dropped 0 bases, with 11 bases sitting between them. The germline CDR1 and CDR2 sequences are LGHDT and YNNKEL (reference sequence).

The V call is TRBV25-1, the J call TRBJ2-7, with 9 bases lining up with TRBD1. The CDR3 runs to 17 residues. Per germline, CDR1 MGHDK and CDR2 SYGVNS. Trimming took 6 bases from V and 6 from J; bases not matched to a gene: 18. CDR3 nucleotides: TGTGCCAGCAGCGAGGACAGGGGAGGCCCCCGATGGGTCGAGCAGTACTTC. It is translated as CASSEDRGGPRWVEQYF.

The CDR3, as DNA: TGTGCCATCAGTCCGCGGGGTCCTTCGGGCGGGGAGCTGTTTTTT. Translating gives CAISPRGPSGGELFF. The chain couples TRBV10-3 to TRBJ2-2; tentatively, D is TRBD2 (6 bases). The CDR3 consists of 15 residues. Between the trimmed V and J ends, which lost 5 bases and 7 bases, there was a span of 17 bases. The germline gives CDR1 ENHRY, CDR2 SYGVKD.

The count of this clone is one. V and J are TRBV11-2 and TRBJ2-7; 10 bases fit TRBD1. This CDR3 spans 19 amino acids. The V gene's germline CDR1 is SGHAT and CDR2 FQNNGV. J was trimmed by 6 bases and V by 5 bases; bases with no gene match: 22. The CDR3 protein is CASSAISLPGQGFRGEQYF. The CDR3 DNA reads as TGTGCCAGCAGCGCTATTTCGCTACCGGGACAGGGGTTCCGGGGCGAGCAGTACTTC.

The rearrangement joins TRBV10-3 to TRBJ2-2, with 15 bases identical to TRBD2. The V gene end was trimmed by 6 bases and the J gene end by 1 base; junction bases not matched to a gene: 6. The germline V gene encodes CDR1 ENHRY and CDR2 SYGVKD. The CDR3 length is 18 residues. CDR3: CAIRRTSGGALNTGELFF. The CDR3 DNA sequence: TGTGCCATCAGACGGACTAGCGGGGGGGCCTTGAACACCGGGGAGCTGTTTTTT.

J is TRBJ1-2 and V is TRBV6-6; D uncertain. The CDR3 runs 13 residues. Germline loops: CDR1 MNHNY, CDR2 SVGAGI (reference sequence). V lost 0 bases and J lost 8, with 10 bases in between. In DNA, the CDR3 is TGTGCCAGCAGTTACTCTCTCGGGGAGGGCTACACCTTC. This codes for CASSYSLGEGYTF.

The gene calls are TRBV6-6 and TRBJ2-4; 11 bases match TRBD2. With 7 bases clipped from V and 7 bases from J, the junction kept 6 bases outside the gene matches. Per germline, CDR1 MNHNY and CDR2 SVGAGI (reference sequence). This CDR3 region has 14 residues. The CDR3 reads CASTVSGRANIQYF. Here the CDR3 DNA reads TGTGCCAGCACCGTTAGCGGGAGGGCGAACATTCAGTACTTC.

The chain employs TRBV4-3 and TRBJ2-3; D is perhaps TRBD2 (5 bases). V shed 4 bases and J shed 5 bases, with 13 bases lying between them. The germline V gene encodes CDR1 LGHNA and CDR2 YSLEER. The CDR3 totals 14 residues. CDR3 sequence (DNA): TGCGCCAGCAGCCCCACGGGGTTGGGAGATACGCAGTATTTT. This gives the protein CASSPTGLGDTQYF.

The gene calls are TRBV23-1 and TRBJ2-2; 9 bases agree with TRBD2. TRBV23-1 has ORF status, its function being uncertain. V shed 4 bases, J shed 4 bases, and the junction held 13 bases outside the gene matches. The CDR3 has 18 residues. Here the CDR3 reads CASSLLPRREGLTGELFF. CDR3 DNA: TGCGCCAGCAGTCTCCTTCCGAGGCGGGAGGGCCTCACCGGGGAGCTGTTTTTT.

This sequence joins TRBV2 and TRBJ2-1, with TRBD2 identical over 7 bases. V trimming: 6 bases; J trimming: 5 bases; junction bases outside the gene matches: 7. The germline gives CDR1 SNHLY, CDR2 FYNNEI. The CDR3 runs 14 residues. This CDR3 reads CASRERELDNEQFF. The CDR3 DNA sequence: TGTGCCAGCAGGGAGCGGGAACTGGACAATGAGCAGTTCTTC.

V and J are TRBV4-3 and TRBJ1-4; 7 nucleotides match TRBD1. V gave up 0 bases and J gave up 8 bases; unmatched junction bases: 6. CDR3 length equals 15 residues. The germline gives CDR1 LGHNA, CDR2 YSLEER. The CDR3 DNA is TGCGCCAGCAGCCAAGACCGGGACAGCTCGGAAAAACTGTTTTTT. This sequence encodes CASSQDRDSSEKLFF.

The chain couples TRBV11-3 to TRBJ1-2; D remains ambiguous. Germline CDR1 SGHNT, CDR2 YENEEA. The CDR3 covers 14 residues. Trimming stripped 1 base from V and 5 bases from J, with 11 bases between. DNA for the CDR3: TGTGCCAGCAGCTTAGGGTTACGGAGTTATGGCTACACCTTC. Translation gives CASSLGLRSYGYTF.

This clone showed up just a few times. CDR3 in DNA: TGTGCCAGCAGACGCGCTGACAGGGTTGGCGCTGAAGCTTTCTTT. It codes for CASRRADRVGAEAFF. This rearrangement joins TRBV5-4 to TRBJ1-1; 7 bases line up with TRBD1. The germline gives CDR1 SGHNT, CDR2 YYREEE (reference sequence). The CDR3 spans 15 residues. J was trimmed by 6 bases and V by 5 bases; bases with no gene match: 13.

CDR3 sequence reads: CASNPGQTTIPPGANVLTF. In DNA form, the CDR3 reads TGTGCCAGTAATCCGGGACAGACGACTATTCCGCCTGGGGCCAACGTCCTGACTTTC. V is TRBV19 and J is TRBJ2-6; TRBD1 agrees at 7 bases. The CDR3 consists of 19 residues. Germline-derived CDR1 and CDR2 are LNHDA and SQIVND (reference sequence). V was clipped by 7 bases and J by 2 bases; unmatched bases: 17.

The chain couples TRBV7-2 to TRBJ1-3; D call uncertain. V lost 0 bases to trimming and J lost 0 bases, with 9 bases between them. This CDR3 comprises 16 residues. Germline values: CDR1 SGHTA, CDR2 FQGNSA. The CDR3 is CASSLAFGSSGNTIYF. In DNA form, the CDR3 reads TGTGCCAGCAGCTTAGCATTCGGGAGCTCTGGAAACACCATATATTTT.

As DNA, the CDR3 is TGTGCCACCAGCAGCTACAGGGGAACGAATCAGCCCCAGCATTTT. Translated: CATSSYRGTNQPQHF. The chain is built from TRBV15 and TRBJ1-5, with 7 bases lining up with TRBD1. The germline CDR1 and CDR2 sequences are LNHNV and YYDKDF (reference sequence). Trimming at V came to 3 bases and at J to 4 bases, leaving 6 bases not matched to a gene. The CDR3 length is 15 residues.

The J gene is TRBJ2-5, the V gene TRBV4-3; 8 bases are shared with TRBD2. Unmatched junction bases numbered 5, after V lost 0 bases and J lost 2 bases. This CDR3 contains 16 residues. The germline gives CDR1 LGHNA, CDR2 YSLEER. The CDR3 DNA sequence: TGCGCCAGCAGCCAAGATTTCGGGGGGGAACAAGAGACCCAGTACTTC. This gives the protein CASSQDFGGEQETQYF.

The genes are TRBV5-1 and TRBJ2-3; 10 bases map to TRBD2. CDR1 is SGHRS and CDR2 is YFSETQ in the germline V gene. This CDR3 spans 18 amino acids. With 0 bases clipped from V and 0 bases from J, the junction kept 7 bases outside the gene matches. The CDR3 DNA is TGCGCCAGCAGCTTGGGTAGGACTAGCGGAACTAGCACAGATACGCAGTATTTT. Translating it yields CASSLGRTSGTSTDTQYF.

The chain links TRBV6-2 or TRBV6-3 to TRBJ2-3; 7 bases fit TRBD1. This CDR3 region has 16 residues. The V gene's germline CDR1 is MNHEY and CDR2 SVGEGT. Trimming cost V 3 bases and J 0 bases; bases outside gene matches: 6. The CDR3 DNA reads as TGTGCCAGCAGTTATTACAGGGGCCTTAGCACAGATACGCAGTATTTT. Amino acids: CASSYYRGLSTDTQYF.

This chain connects TRBV11-2 to TRBJ2-7; D is unclear. This CDR3 has 12 residues. Deletions cut 5 bases from V and 6 bases from J, with 11 bases between. Germline V gives CDR1 SGHAT, CDR2 FQNNGV. The CDR3 sequence is CASSLGRGEQYF. CDR3 bases: TGTGCCAGCAGCCTTGGCCGAGGCGAGCAGTACTTC.

The chain couples TRBV9 to TRBJ2-3; weak D call: TRBD2 (7 bases). The CDR3 is made up of 16 amino acids. Germline V gene sequence: CDR1 SGDLS, CDR2 YYNGEE. V lost 4 bases and J lost 4, with 19 bases in between. The CDR3 region has the DNA TGTGCCAGCAGCTTCCTCGAGGGGGGGGGCCCAGATACGCAGTATTTT. Protein: CASSFLEGGGPDTQYF.

J is TRBJ2-1 and V is TRBV7-3; possible D gene TRBD2, 6 bases. CDR3 length: 14 residues. V lost 8 bases to trimming and J lost 10 bases, with 21 bases between them. The V gene's germline CDR1 is SGHTA and CDR2 FQGTGA. The CDR3 DNA follows: TGTGCCAGCTCTGTTGGGACTGCCGGTGGGGAGCAGTTCTTC. Residues: CASSVGTAGGEQFF.

The V and J genes are TRBV29-1 and TRBJ2-3; 8 nucleotides agree with TRBD2. Germline loops: CDR1 SQVTM, CDR2 ANQGSEA. The V segment lost 4 bases and the J segment 2 bases; nucleotides outside the gene matches: 5. The CDR3 runs 14 residues. The CDR3 coding sequence is TGCAGCGTTGTAGGCGGGAGGTTCACAGATACGCAGTATTTT. Its protein is CSVVGGRFTDTQYF.

This sequence joins TRBV19 and TRBJ1-5, with 7 bases matching TRBD1. Germline lookup yields CDR1 LNHDA and CDR2 SQIVND (reference sequence). V was pared by 3 bases and J by 5 bases, with 4 bases of the junction left unmatched. This CDR3 is 14 amino acids long. CDR3 residues: CASSIHRGDQPQHF. CDR3 nucleotides: TGTGCCAGTAGTATTCACAGGGGTGATCAGCCCCAGCATTTT. The variable domain in full, completed from reference TRBV19 and TRBJ1-5, reads DGGITQSPKYLFRKEGQNVTLSCEQNLNHDAMYWYRQDPGQGLRLIYYSQIVNDFQKGDIAEGYSVSREKKESFPLTVTSAQKNPTAFYLCASSIHRGDQPQHFGDGTRLSIL.

V usage is TRBV7-9 and J usage is TRBJ2-5; 7 nucleotides line up with TRBD2. Germline CDR1 is SEHNR and CDR2 is FQNEAQ (reference sequence). The CDR3 sequence is 15 residues long. After removal of 5 bases from V and 4 bases from J, the junction contained 10 bases not matched to a gene. DNA of the CDR3: TGTGCCAGCAGCGCAGGGACTACCTCAGGAGAGACCCAGTACTTC. As protein: CASSAGTTSGETQYF.

This clone has just a few counts. The rearrangement links TRBV10-1 to TRBJ2-5, with 10 bases lining up with TRBD2. Germline CDR1 is WNHNN and CDR2 is SYGVQD (reference sequence). This CDR3 has 15 residues. The V and J ends lost 0 bases and 4 bases, in that order; junction bases with no gene match: 2. In DNA, the CDR3 is TGCGCCAGCAGTGAGTCAAAGCGGGAGGGAGAGACCCAGTACTTC. Encoded protein: CASSESKREGETQYF.

This clone was picked up a small number of times. The chain carries TRBV9 and TRBJ1-3; D call uncertain. Trimming left V 0 bases short and J 0 bases short, with 7 bases between. In germline, CDR1 is SGDLS, CDR2 YYNGEE. The length of the CDR3 is 15 residues. The chain's CDR3 is CASSVDSSSGNTIYF. CDR3 DNA sequence: TGTGCCAGCAGCGTAGACAGCAGCTCTGGAAACACCATATATTTT.

The chain employs TRBV15 and TRBJ2-7; 14 nucleotides line up with TRBD2. Germline V gene lookup returns CDR1 LNHNV and CDR2 YYDKDF (reference sequence). The CDR3 runs 15 residues. The V segment lost 6 bases and the J segment 5 bases; nucleotides outside the gene matches: 6. CDR3 DNA: TGTGCCACCAGATCCGGACTAGCGGGGGGCCACGAGCAGTACTTC. This codes for CATRSGLAGGHEQYF. Looking up the rest from reference TRBV15 and TRBJ2-7 gives the full variable domain: DAMVIQNPRYQVTQFGKPVTLSCSQTLNHNVMYWYQQKSSQAPKLLFHYYDKDFNNEADTPDNFQSRRPNTSFCFLDIRSPGLGDTAMYLCATRSGLAGGHEQYFGPGTRLTVT.